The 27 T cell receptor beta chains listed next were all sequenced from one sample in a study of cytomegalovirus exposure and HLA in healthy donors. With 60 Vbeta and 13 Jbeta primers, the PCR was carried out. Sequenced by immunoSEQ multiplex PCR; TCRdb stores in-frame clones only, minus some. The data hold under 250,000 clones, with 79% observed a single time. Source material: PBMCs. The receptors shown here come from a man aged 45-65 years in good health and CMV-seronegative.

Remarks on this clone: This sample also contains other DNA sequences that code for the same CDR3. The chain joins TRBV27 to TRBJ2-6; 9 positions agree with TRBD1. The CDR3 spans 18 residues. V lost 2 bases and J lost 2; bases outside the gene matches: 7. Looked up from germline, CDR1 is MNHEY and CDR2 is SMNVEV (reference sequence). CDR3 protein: CASSLRTGVLAGANVLTF. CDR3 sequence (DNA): TGTGCCAGCAGTTTAAGGACAGGGGTCCTGGCTGGGGCCAACGTCCTGACTTTC.

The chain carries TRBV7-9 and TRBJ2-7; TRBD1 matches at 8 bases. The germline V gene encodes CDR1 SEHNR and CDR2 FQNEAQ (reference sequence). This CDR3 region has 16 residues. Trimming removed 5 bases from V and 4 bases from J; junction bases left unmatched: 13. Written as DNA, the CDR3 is TGTGCCAGCAGCACTCCTCGGGGACAGGTAACGTACGAGCAGTACTTC. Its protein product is CASSTPRGQVTYEQYF.

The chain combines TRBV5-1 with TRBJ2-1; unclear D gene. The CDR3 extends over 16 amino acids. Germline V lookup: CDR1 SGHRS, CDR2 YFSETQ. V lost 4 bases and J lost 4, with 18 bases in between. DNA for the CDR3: TGCGCCAGCAGCCATGACGAGGCCACTTCTTACAATGAGCAGTTCTTC. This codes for CASSHDEATSYNEQFF.

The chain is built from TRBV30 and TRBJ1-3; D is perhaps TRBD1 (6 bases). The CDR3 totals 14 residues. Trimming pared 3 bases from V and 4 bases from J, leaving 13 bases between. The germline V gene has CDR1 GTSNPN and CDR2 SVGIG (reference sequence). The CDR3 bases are TGTGCCTGGAGCCGAACAGGGTGGGGAAACACCATATATTTT. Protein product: CAWSRTGWGNTIYF.

The CDR3 spells CASSLLRSGTGEGQPQHF. Written as DNA, the CDR3 is TGTGCCAGCAGCTTGTTACGTTCGGGGACAGGGGAGGGTCAGCCCCAGCATTTT. V is TRBV5-6 and J is TRBJ1-5; 10 positions match TRBD1. J lost 6 bases, V lost 1 base, and 13 bases had no gene match. The CDR3 is 18 amino acids. Germline V CDR1 and CDR2: SGHDT, YYEEEE. Combining the CDR3 with reference TRBV5-6 and TRBJ1-5 gives the whole variable domain DAGVTQSPTHLIKTRGQQVTLRCSPKSGHDTVSWYQQALGQGPQFIFQYYEEEERQRGNFPDRFSGHQFPNYSSELNVNALLLGDSALYLCASSLLRSGTGEGQPQHFGDGTRLSIL.

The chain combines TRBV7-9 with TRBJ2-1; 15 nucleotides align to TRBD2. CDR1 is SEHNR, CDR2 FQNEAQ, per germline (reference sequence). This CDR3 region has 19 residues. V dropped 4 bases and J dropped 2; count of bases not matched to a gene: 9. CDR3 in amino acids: CASSSGTSGRRSPYNEQFF. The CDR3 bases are TGTGCCAGCAGCTCTGGGACTAGCGGGAGGAGGAGTCCCTACAATGAGCAGTTCTTC.

The CDR3 loop is CASSGTGAKQPQHF. The CDR3 region has the DNA TGTGCCAGCAGTGGGACAGGGGCCAAGCAGCCCCAGCATTTT. The gene calls are TRBV2 and TRBJ1-5; TRBD1 agrees at 9 bases. V shed 4 bases, J shed 7 bases, and the junction held 5 bases outside the gene matches. This CDR3 has 14 residues. Per germline, CDR1 SNHLY and CDR2 FYNNEI.

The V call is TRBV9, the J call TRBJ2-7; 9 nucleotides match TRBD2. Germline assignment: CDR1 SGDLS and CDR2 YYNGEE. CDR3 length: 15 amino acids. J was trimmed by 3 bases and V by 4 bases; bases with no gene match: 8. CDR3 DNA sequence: TGTGCCAGCAGCCCCGGGGCTAGCGGGATCTACGAGCAGTACTTC. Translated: CASSPGASGIYEQYF.

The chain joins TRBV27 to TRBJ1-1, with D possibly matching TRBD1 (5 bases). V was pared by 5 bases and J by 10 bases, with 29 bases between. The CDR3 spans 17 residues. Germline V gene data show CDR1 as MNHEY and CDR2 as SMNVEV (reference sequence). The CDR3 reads CASSPDPWTMGGRGAFF. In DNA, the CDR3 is TGTGCCAGCAGTCCAGACCCCTGGACGATGGGCGGGAGGGGAGCTTTCTTT.

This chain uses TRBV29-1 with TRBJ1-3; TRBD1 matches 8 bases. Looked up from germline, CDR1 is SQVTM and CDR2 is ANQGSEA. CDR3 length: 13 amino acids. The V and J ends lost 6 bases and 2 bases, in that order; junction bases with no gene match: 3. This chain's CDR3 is CSVADRAGNTIYF. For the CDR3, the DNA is TGCAGCGTCGCGGACAGGGCTGGAAACACCATATATTTT.

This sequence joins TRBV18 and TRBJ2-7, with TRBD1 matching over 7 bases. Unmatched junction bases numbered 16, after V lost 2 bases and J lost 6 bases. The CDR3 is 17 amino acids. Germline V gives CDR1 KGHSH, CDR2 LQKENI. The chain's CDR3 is CASSPLQGSLFISEQYF. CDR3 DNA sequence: TGTGCCAGCTCACCATTACAGGGGAGCTTATTCATCAGCGAGCAGTACTTC.

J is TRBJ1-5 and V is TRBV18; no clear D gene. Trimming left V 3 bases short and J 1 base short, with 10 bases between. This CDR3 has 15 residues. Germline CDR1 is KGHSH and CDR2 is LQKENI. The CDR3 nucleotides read TGTGCCAGCTCACCCGGACTGAACAGCAATCAGCCCCAGCATTTT. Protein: CASSPGLNSNQPQHF. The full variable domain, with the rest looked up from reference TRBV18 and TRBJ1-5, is NAGVMQNPRHLVRRRGQEARLRCSPMKGHSHVYWYRQLPEEGLKFMVYLQKENIIDESGMPKERFSAEFPKEGPSILRIQQVVRGDSAAYFCASSPGLNSNQPQHFGDGTRLSIL.

The CDR3 region has the DNA TGTGCCAGCAGCTCTGTCGGCGGTAGCTCCTACAATGAGCAGTTCTTC. Its protein product is CASSSVGGSSYNEQFF. This chain joins TRBV7-3 and TRBJ2-1; D is unclear. Germline values: CDR1 SGHTA, CDR2 FQGTGA. The CDR3 length is 16 residues. The V end was cut by 4 bases, the J end by 0 bases, with 13 bases between.

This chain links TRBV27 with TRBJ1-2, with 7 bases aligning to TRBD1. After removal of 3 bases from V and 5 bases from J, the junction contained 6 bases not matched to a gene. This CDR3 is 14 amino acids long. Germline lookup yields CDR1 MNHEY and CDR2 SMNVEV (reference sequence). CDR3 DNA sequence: TGTGCCAGCAGTTTTCCGGACAGGACTTATGGCTACACCTTC. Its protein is CASSFPDRTYGYTF.

The CDR3 DNA is TGTGCCAGCTCACCAAGCTCAACTAATGAAAAACTGTTTTTT. Translated, it gives CASSPSSTNEKLFF. The genes are TRBV18 and TRBJ1-4; D is ambiguous. Trimming stripped 2 bases from V and 0 bases from J, with 4 bases between. In germline, CDR1 is KGHSH, CDR2 LQKENI. This CDR3 contains 14 residues.

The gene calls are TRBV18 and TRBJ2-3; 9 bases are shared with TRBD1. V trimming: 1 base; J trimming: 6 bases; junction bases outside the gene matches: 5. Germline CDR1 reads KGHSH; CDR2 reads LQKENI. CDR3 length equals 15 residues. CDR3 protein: CASSPQRQGVDTQYF. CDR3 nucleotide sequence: TGTGCCAGCTCACCACAAAGACAGGGGGTGGATACGCAGTATTTT.

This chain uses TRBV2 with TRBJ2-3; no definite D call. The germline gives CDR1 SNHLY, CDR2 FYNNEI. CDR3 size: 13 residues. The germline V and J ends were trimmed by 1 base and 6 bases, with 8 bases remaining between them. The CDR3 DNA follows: TGTGCCAGCAGTGAAGGGTACCGGGATACGCAGTATTTT. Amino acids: CASSEGYRDTQYF.

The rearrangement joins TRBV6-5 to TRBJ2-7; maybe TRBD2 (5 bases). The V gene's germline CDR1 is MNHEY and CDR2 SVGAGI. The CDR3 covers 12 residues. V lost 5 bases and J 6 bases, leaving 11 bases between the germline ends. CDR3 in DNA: TGTGCCAGCAGTATCGGGGTTGGCGAGCAGTACTTC. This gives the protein CASSIGVGEQYF.

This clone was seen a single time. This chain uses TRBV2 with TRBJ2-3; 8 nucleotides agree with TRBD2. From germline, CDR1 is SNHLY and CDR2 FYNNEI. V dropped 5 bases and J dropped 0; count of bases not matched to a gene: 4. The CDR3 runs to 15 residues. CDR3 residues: CASSTSGSSTDTQYF. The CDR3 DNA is TGTGCCAGCAGTACTAGCGGATCTAGCACAGATACGCAGTATTTT. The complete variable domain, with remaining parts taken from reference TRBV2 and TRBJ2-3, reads EPEVTQTPSHQVTQMGQEVILRCVPISNHLYFYWYRQILGQKVEFLVSFYNNEISEKSEIFDDQFSVERPDGSNFTLKIRSTKLEDSAMYFCASSTSGSSTDTQYFGPGTRLTVL.

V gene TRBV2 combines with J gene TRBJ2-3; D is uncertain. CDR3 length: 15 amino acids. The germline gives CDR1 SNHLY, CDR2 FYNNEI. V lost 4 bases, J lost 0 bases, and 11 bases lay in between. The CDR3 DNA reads TGTGCCAGCAGTGGGTTGACAAGGAGCACAGATACGCAGTATTTT. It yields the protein CASSGLTRSTDTQYF.

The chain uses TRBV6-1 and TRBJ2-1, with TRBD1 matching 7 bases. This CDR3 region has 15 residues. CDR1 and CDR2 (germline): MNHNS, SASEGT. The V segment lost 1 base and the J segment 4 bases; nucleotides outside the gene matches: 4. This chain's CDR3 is CASSEVTGQYNEQFF. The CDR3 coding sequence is TGTGCCAGCAGTGAAGTAACGGGACAGTACAATGAGCAGTTCTTC.

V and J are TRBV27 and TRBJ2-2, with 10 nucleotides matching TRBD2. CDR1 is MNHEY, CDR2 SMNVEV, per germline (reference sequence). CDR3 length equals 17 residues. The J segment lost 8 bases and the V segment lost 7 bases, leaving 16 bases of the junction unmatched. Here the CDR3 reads CASTGGSLAGVSGELFF. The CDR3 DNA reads TGTGCCAGCACCGGGGGAAGCCTAGCGGGAGTATCAGGGGAGCTGTTTTTT.

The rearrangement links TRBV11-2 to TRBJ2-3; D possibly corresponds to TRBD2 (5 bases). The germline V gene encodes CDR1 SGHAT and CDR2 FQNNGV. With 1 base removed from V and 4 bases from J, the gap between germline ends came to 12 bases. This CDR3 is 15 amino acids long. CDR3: CASSLGPGVPDTQYF. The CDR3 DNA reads TGTGCCAGCAGCTTAGGGCCCGGGGTACCAGATACGCAGTATTTT. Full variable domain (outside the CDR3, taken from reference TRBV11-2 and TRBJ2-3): EAGVAQSPRYKIIEKRQSVAFWCNPISGHATLYWYQQILGQGPKLLIQFQNNGVVDDSQLPKDRFSAERLKGVDSTLKIQPAKLEDSAVYLCASSLGPGVPDTQYFGPGTRLTVL.

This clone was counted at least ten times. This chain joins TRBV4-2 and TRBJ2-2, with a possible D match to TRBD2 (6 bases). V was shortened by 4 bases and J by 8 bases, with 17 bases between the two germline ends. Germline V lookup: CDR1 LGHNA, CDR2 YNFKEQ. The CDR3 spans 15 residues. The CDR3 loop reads CASSRTGLDVGELFF. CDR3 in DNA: TGTGCCAGCAGCCGTACGGGACTCGATGTTGGGGAGCTGTTTTTT.

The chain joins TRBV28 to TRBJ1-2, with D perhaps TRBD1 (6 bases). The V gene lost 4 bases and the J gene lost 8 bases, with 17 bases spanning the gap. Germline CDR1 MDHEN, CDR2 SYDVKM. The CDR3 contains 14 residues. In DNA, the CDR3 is TGTGCCAGCAGTTCCTCCGGGACACGATCCGGCTACACCTTC. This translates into CASSSSGTRSGYTF.

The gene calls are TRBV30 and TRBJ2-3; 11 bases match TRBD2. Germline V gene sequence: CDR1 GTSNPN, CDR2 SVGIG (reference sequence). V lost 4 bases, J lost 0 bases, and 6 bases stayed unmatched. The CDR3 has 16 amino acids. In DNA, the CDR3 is TGTGCCTGGACCTTTCGGACTAGCGGGAGCACAGATACGCAGTATTTT. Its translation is CAWTFRTSGSTDTQYF.

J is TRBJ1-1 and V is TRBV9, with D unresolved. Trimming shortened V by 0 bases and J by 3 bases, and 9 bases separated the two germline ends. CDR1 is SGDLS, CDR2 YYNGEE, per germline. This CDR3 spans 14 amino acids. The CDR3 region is CASSVGPGDTEAFF. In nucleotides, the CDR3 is TGTGCCAGCAGCGTAGGGCCAGGCGACACTGAAGCTTTCTTT.